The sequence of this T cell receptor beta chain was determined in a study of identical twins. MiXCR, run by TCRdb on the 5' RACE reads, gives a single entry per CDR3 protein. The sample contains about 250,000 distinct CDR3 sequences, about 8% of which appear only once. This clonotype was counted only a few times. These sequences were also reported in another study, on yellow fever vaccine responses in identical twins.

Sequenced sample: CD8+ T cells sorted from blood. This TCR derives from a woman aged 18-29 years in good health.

The CDR3 reads CSVREAETQYF. CDR3 coding DNA: TGCAGCGTGCGGGAGGCGGAGACCCAGTACTTC. The chain uses TRBV29-1 and TRBJ2-5, with 8 positions matching TRBD2. Trimming removed 6 bases from V and 5 bases from J; junction bases left unmatched: 2. From germline, CDR1 is SQVTM and CDR2 ANQGSEA. The CDR3 runs to 11 residues.